The 29 T cell receptor beta chains presented below share a single source sample, sequenced in a study of beta chain features in type 1 diabetes. Expressed TCRB transcripts were sequenced, since all the RNA that had been isolated was reverse transcribed. The data were produced by immunoSEQ multiplex PCR, yet TCRdb's version contains in-frame clones alone and is incomplete. Of 140,000 to 150,000 clones in the sample, about 51% were seen once. The sequenced sample consisted of Tregs from blood. These TCRs come from a man younger than 30 in good health.

This clone was seen a few times. V gene TRBV7-2 combines with J gene TRBJ1-4, with D perhaps matching TRBD1 (5 bases). Per the germline V gene, CDR1 is SGHTA and CDR2 is FQGNSA. Trimming took off 5 bases at V and 7 bases at J, with 17 bases between the two ends. The CDR3 is 15 amino acids. The CDR3 region is CASSPRQIRGEKLFF. The CDR3 DNA is TGTGCCAGCAGCCCCCGACAGATACGAGGTGAAAAACTGTTTTTT.

The genes are TRBV5-4 and TRBJ2-5; no reliable D call. The CDR3 runs to 13 residues. Germline CDR1 SGHNT, CDR2 YYREEE (reference sequence). The V end lost 2 bases, the J end lost 9 bases, and 14 bases lay between the germline ends. The CDR3 reads CASSLGGELAQYF. DNA of the CDR3: TGTGCCAGCAGCTTAGGCGGTGAGCTAGCCCAGTACTTC.

In this sample, this clone turned up a few times. This rearrangement joins TRBV18 to TRBJ2-3, with D possibly matching TRBD1 (7 bases). Looked up from germline, CDR1 is KGHSH and CDR2 is LQKENI. This CDR3 spans 16 amino acids. V lost 3 bases and J lost 3, with 16 bases in between. The CDR3 here is CASSPPGGGGTDTQYF. In DNA form, the CDR3 reads TGTGCCAGCTCACCTCCAGGGGGAGGAGGTACAGATACGCAGTATTTT.

The rearrangement joins TRBV23-1 to TRBJ1-1; a possible D gene is TRBD1 (6 bases). TRBV23-1 is known as an ORF, though its function is uncertain. The CDR3 loop spans 15 amino acids. V lost 3 bases and J lost 2, with 13 bases in between. This CDR3 is CASSQNGQQNTEAFF. CDR3 bases: TGCGCCAGCAGTCAGAATGGACAGCAAAACACTGAAGCTTTCTTT.

The rearrangement uses TRBV4-1 and TRBJ1-5, with D perhaps TRBD1 (5 bases). Trimming shortened V by 1 base and J by 9 bases, and 13 bases separated the two germline ends. The CDR3 has 14 amino acids. Germline V gene data show CDR1 as MGHRA and CDR2 as YSYEKL. CDR3: CASSQVGGVRPQHF. The DNA of the CDR3 is TGCGCCAGCAGCCAAGTGGGGGGGGTGCGGCCCCAGCATTTT.

The gene calls are TRBV27 and TRBJ2-3; 9 bases agree with TRBD2. V lost 6 bases, J lost 2 bases, and 9 bases stayed unmatched. The CDR3 loop spans 16 amino acids. CDR1 MNHEY and CDR2 SMNVEV come from the germline V gene (reference sequence). The CDR3 region has the DNA TGTGCCAGCAGCTGGGGCGGGGGGGTTCCCACAGATACGCAGTATTTT. Amino acid sequence: CASSWGGGVPTDTQYF.

This clone has only a few counts. This sequence joins TRBV10-2 and TRBJ1-5; TRBD1 matches at 8 bases. The CDR3 contains 13 residues. V gave up 8 bases and J gave up 6 bases; unmatched junction bases: 6. Germline-derived CDR1 and CDR2 are WSHSY and SAAADI. The CDR3 loop reads CASGQGVFQPQHF. CDR3 nucleotide sequence: TGCGCCAGCGGACAGGGTGTGTTTCAGCCCCAGCATTTT.

The genes are TRBV4-1 and TRBJ1-1, with 8 bases matching TRBD1. The junction had 13 bases not matched to a gene; V was cut back by 6 bases and J by 4 bases. The CDR3 consists of 16 residues. CDR1 MGHRA and CDR2 YSYEKL come from the germline V gene. Here the CDR3 DNA reads TGCGCCAGCAGAGAACAGGGGGAGTCACTAGCCACTGAAGCTTTCTTT. It encodes CASREQGESLATEAFF.

About this clone: The junction shows a germline mismatch at one end, possibly a read error. The chain recombines TRBV14 with TRBJ2-7; 7 nucleotides match TRBD1. The CDR3 spans 14 residues. CDR1 SGHDN and CDR2 FVKESK come from the germline V gene. CDR3 sequence reads: CAGSQGQPFYEQYF. CDR3 sequence (DNA): TGTGCCGGCAGCCAGGGACAGCCTTTCTACGAGCAGTACTTC.

CDR3 sequence (DNA): TGTGCCAGCTCACTGGGACTTAGGGAGACCCAGTACTTC. Translated: CASSLGLRETQYF. The V call is TRBV18, the J call TRBJ2-5, with D possibly matching TRBD2 (6 bases). Trimming removed 4 bases from V and 5 bases from J, with 11 bases in between. CDR1 is KGHSH, CDR2 LQKENI, per germline. This CDR3 region has 13 residues.

The rearrangement links TRBV13 to TRBJ1-1, with 7 bases fitting TRBD1. Germline V gene lookup returns CDR1 PRHDT and CDR2 FYEKMQ (reference sequence). The CDR3 runs to 15 residues. With 5 bases clipped from V and 5 bases from J, the junction kept 11 bases outside the gene matches. CDR3 amino acids: CASSKLQGTGTEAFF. The CDR3 DNA sequence: TGTGCCAGCAGCAAGCTACAGGGGACTGGGACTGAAGCTTTCTTT.

This clone has only a few counts. The genes are TRBV14 and TRBJ2-6, with D tentatively TRBD1 (5 bases). Trimming removed 1 base at V and 0 bases at J, with 19 bases between. Germline CDR1 and CDR2: SGHDN and FVKESK. CDR3 length: 20 amino acids. The CDR3 nucleotides are TGTGCCAGCAGCCAAGCGAACAGACAGCGCATAAGCTCTGGGGCCAACGTCCTGACTTTC. It translates to CASSQANRQRISSGANVLTF.

The chain joins TRBV6-5 to TRBJ2-7; 7 bases are a match to TRBD1. Per germline, CDR1 MNHEY and CDR2 SVGAGI. The CDR3 loop spans 16 amino acids. After removal of 4 bases from V and 5 bases from J, the junction contained 14 bases not matched to a gene. The CDR3 region is CASSFQYRQGANEQYF. DNA for the CDR3: TGTGCCAGCAGTTTCCAGTACCGACAGGGCGCGAACGAGCAGTACTTC.

V gene TRBV5-1 combines with J gene TRBJ2-1, with TRBD2 as a possible D gene (5 bases). Germline V gives CDR1 SGHRS, CDR2 YFSETQ. The V gene lost 7 bases and the J gene lost 7 bases, with 15 bases spanning the gap. The CDR3 is made up of 13 amino acids. The chain's CDR3 is CASSTGIQNEQFF. The CDR3 bases are TGCGCCAGCTCGACGGGGATTCAGAATGAGCAGTTCTTC.

This clone was counted between two and nine times. CDR3 region: CASIPTGAAGQPQHF. DNA for the CDR3: TGTGCCAGTATCCCAACAGGGGCCGCCGGTCAGCCCCAGCATTTT. This chain links TRBV19 with TRBJ1-5, with 7 bases lining up with TRBD1. V shed 7 bases and J 6 bases; nucleotides not matched to a gene: 12. CDR1 is LNHDA, CDR2 SQIVND, per germline (reference sequence). CDR3 size: 15 residues.

V gene TRBV18 combines with J gene TRBJ1-2, with 7 bases fitting TRBD1. The CDR3 is 15 amino acids. Germline lookup yields CDR1 KGHSH and CDR2 LQKENI. V gave up 3 bases and J gave up 5 bases; unmatched junction bases: 9. The CDR3 here is CASSPGAGGEYGYTF. For the CDR3, the DNA is TGTGCCAGCTCACCCGGGGCAGGGGGAGAGTATGGCTACACCTTC.

This clone was seen more than once but under ten times. The rearrangement joins TRBV19 to TRBJ2-1; tentatively, D is TRBD1 (6 bases). Germline-derived CDR1 and CDR2 are LNHDA and SQIVND (reference sequence). Trimming stripped 11 bases from V and 0 bases from J, with 14 bases between. The CDR3 extends over 14 amino acids. CDR3 nucleotides: TGTGCCGCCAGGGGACCTATCTCCTACAATGAGCAGTTCTTC. Its translation: CAARGPISYNEQFF.

For the CDR3, the DNA is TGTGCCAGCTTGCGGCAGGGGAGCGGCTACACCTTC. Protein: CASLRQGSGYTF. V and J are TRBV6-1 and TRBJ1-2, with D possibly TRBD1 on 6 matching bases. The ends were cut back, 8 bases at V and 8 bases at J, with 15 bases in the middle. This CDR3 has 12 amino acids. CDR1 and CDR2 (germline): MNHNS, SASEGT.

J is TRBJ2-3 and V is TRBV27, with 8 bases aligning to TRBD2. The CDR3 extends over 17 amino acids. V gave up 6 bases and J gave up 5 bases; unmatched junction bases: 16. Germline assignment: CDR1 MNHEY and CDR2 SMNVEV (reference sequence). The CDR3 nucleotides are TGTGCCAGCAGGGGACTGAGTAGCGGGAACAGAGGAGATACGCAGTATTTT. As protein: CASRGLSSGNRGDTQYF.

This clone has a handful of counts. The genes are TRBV10-3 and TRBJ2-2, with 13 bases fitting TRBD2. From germline, CDR1 is ENHRY and CDR2 SYGVKD. The V and J ends lost 6 bases and 6 bases, in that order; junction bases with no gene match: 1. The CDR3 spans 14 residues. The CDR3 DNA follows: TGTGCCATCAGACTAGCGGGAGGGCCCGGGGAGCTGTTTTTT. As protein: CAIRLAGGPGELFF.

V is TRBV6-6 and J is TRBJ1-1; 9 bases agree with TRBD1. This CDR3 contains 14 residues. The germline V gene encodes CDR1 MNHNY and CDR2 SVGAGI (reference sequence). J was trimmed by 4 bases and V by 5 bases; bases with no gene match: 5. The CDR3: CASSTTGGVTEAFF. The CDR3 DNA sequence: TGTGCCAGCAGTACGACAGGGGGAGTCACTGAAGCTTTCTTT.

The chain is built from TRBV7-9 and TRBJ2-5; 10 bases fit TRBD2. V lost 3 bases and J lost 0; bases outside the gene matches: 7. CDR3 length: 17 amino acids. From germline, CDR1 is SEHNR and CDR2 FQNEAQ (reference sequence). The CDR3 bases are TGTGCCAGCAGCTTTCCCCAACTAGCGGGGAACCAAGAGACCCAGTACTTC. This codes for CASSFPQLAGNQETQYF.

This clone was detected only a few times. V is TRBV29-1 and J is TRBJ1-1; D gene unclear. This CDR3 has 12 amino acids. V lost 7 bases and J 2 bases, leaving 11 bases between the germline ends. Germline CDR1 is SQVTM and CDR2 is ANQGSEA. The CDR3 nucleotides read TGCAGCGCGAGACTGATAAACACTGAAGCTTTCTTT. It encodes CSARLINTEAFF.

V usage is TRBV15 and J usage is TRBJ2-2; perhaps TRBD2 as D (5 bases). This CDR3 comprises 17 residues. Germline values: CDR1 LNHNV, CDR2 YYDKDF (reference sequence). The V end was cut by 1 base, the J end by 6 bases, with 18 bases between. The CDR3 loop reads CATSRVTGRAWAGELFF. In nucleotides, the CDR3 is TGTGCCACCAGCAGAGTGACCGGGCGGGCATGGGCCGGGGAGCTGTTTTTT.

This chain uses TRBV29-1 with TRBJ1-2, with 11 positions matching TRBD1. With 7 bases clipped from V and 6 bases from J, the junction kept 1 base outside the gene matches. Germline CDR1 SQVTM, CDR2 ANQGSEA. The CDR3 totals 11 residues. The CDR3 region has the DNA TGCAGCGGGACAGGGGGCGATGGCTACACCTTC. This sequence encodes CSGTGGDGYTF.

This clone was seen a handful of times. The chain combines TRBV29-1 with TRBJ2-7; 8 bases match TRBD1. CDR1 is SQVTM, CDR2 ANQGSEA, per germline. V lost 0 bases to trimming and J lost 5 bases; unmatched junction nucleotides: 6. The CDR3 loop spans 14 amino acids. CDR3 region: CSVEERYRGDEQYF. CDR3 DNA: TGCAGCGTTGAAGAGCGCTACAGGGGGGACGAGCAGTACTTC.

The rearrangement links TRBV4-1 to TRBJ1-2, with D possibly matching TRBD1 (5 bases). The V gene lost 0 bases and the J gene lost 4 bases, with 12 bases spanning the gap. The germline V gene encodes CDR1 MGHRA and CDR2 YSYEKL. The CDR3 spans 15 residues. Here the CDR3 DNA reads TGCGCCAGCAGCCAAGAAGCACAGGCCTTCTATGGCTACACCTTC. Translation: CASSQEAQAFYGYTF.

This sequence joins TRBV2 and TRBJ1-6; the D gene is possibly TRBD1 (6 bases). Per germline, CDR1 SNHLY and CDR2 FYNNEI. The CDR3 spans 15 residues. Trimming cost V 7 bases and J 0 bases, with 10 bases left between them. This chain's CDR3 is CASKQGTSYNSPLHF. The CDR3 nucleotides read TGTGCCAGCAAACAGGGTACCTCCTATAATTCACCCCTCCACTTT.

V is TRBV11-2 and J is TRBJ1-2, with D maybe TRBD1 (5 bases). The V and J ends lost 5 bases and 3 bases respectively, with 19 bases between them. Germline V gene lookup returns CDR1 SGHAT and CDR2 FQNNGV. The CDR3 consists of 16 residues. CDR3 region: CASSRGPGEWDYGYTF. For the CDR3, the DNA is TGTGCCAGCAGCCGTGGCCCGGGGGAGTGGGACTATGGCTACACCTTC.